This entry lists 4 T cell receptor beta chains sequenced from one sample in a study of tissue T cells after allogeneic stem cell transplantation. TCRdb keeps only in-frame clones here, not all; method: immunoSEQ multiplex PCR. The table has about 1,000 clones, around 92% seen once. This sample comprised spleen tissue, obtained at autopsy. The source is a male patient older than 55 with steroid-refractory graft-versus-host disease after an allogeneic stem cell transplant. Among the T cells, some may be from the graft donor.

The chain has TRBV19 and TRBJ1-2, with TRBD1 identical over 7 bases. There are 14 residues in the CDR3. The V segment lost 7 bases and the J segment 4 bases; nucleotides outside the gene matches: 9. Germline CDR1 and CDR2: LNHDA and SQIVND (reference sequence). This CDR3 is CASNFRGATYGYTF. The CDR3 DNA reads TGTGCCAGTAACTTCAGGGGGGCTACCTATGGCTACACCTTC.

The chain couples TRBV7-9 to TRBJ2-7; the D is unclear. Trimming removed 5 bases from V and 3 bases from J, with 8 bases in between. This CDR3 contains 12 residues. CDR1 SEHNR and CDR2 FQNEAQ come from the germline V gene (reference sequence). CDR3 region: CASSPPSYEQYF. Written as DNA, the CDR3 is TGTGCCAGCAGCCCCCCGAGCTACGAGCAGTACTTC.

The genes are TRBV30 and TRBJ2-7, with 9 nucleotides matching TRBD1. The ends lost 2 bases at V and 6 bases at J; junction bases unmatched: 8. The germline gives CDR1 GTSNPN, CDR2 SVGIG (reference sequence). The CDR3 is 14 amino acids. CDR3 region: CAWSPGQGMGEQYF. DNA of the CDR3: TGTGCCTGGAGTCCGGGACAGGGAATGGGCGAGCAGTACTTC.

The rearrangement uses TRBV2 and TRBJ2-7; unclear D gene. Germline V CDR1 and CDR2: SNHLY, FYNNEI. The CDR3 has 13 amino acids. Trimming cost V 6 bases and J 2 bases, with 11 bases left between them. The CDR3 nucleotides read TGTGCCAGCAGGATCGCCTTCACCTACGAGCAGTACTTC. It encodes CASRIAFTYEQYF.